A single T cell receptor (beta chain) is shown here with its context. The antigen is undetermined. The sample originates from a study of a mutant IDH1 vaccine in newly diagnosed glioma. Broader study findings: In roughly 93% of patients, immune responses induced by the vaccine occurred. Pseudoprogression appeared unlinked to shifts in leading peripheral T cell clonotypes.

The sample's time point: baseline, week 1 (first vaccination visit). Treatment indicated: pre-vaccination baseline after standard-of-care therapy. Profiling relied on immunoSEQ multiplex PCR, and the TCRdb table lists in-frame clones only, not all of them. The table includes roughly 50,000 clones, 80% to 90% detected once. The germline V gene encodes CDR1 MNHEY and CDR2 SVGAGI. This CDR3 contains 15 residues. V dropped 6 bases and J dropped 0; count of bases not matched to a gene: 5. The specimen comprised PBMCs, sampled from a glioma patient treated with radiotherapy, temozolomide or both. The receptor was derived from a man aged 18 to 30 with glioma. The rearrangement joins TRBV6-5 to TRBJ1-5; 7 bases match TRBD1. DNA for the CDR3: TGTGCCAGCAGCTCGACAGGGTATAGCAATCAGCCCCAGCATTTT. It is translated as CASSSTGYSNQPQHF.